Below are 25 T cell receptor beta chains sequenced from a single sample in a study of blood T cells in healthy people across ages. Through a sample-barcoded 5' primer and a J-beta primer mix, a second PCR was run for roughly 6 to 11 cycles. TCRdb recomputed calls from the 5' RACE reads with MiXCR, one row per CDR3 protein. The sample lists about 640,000 distinct CDR3 sequences, approximately 50% occurring once. Material: blood. Source of these receptors: a man aged 60-69 years in good health.

The chain employs TRBV2 and TRBJ2-6; D gene unclear. The CDR3 is 16 residues long. Germline V gives CDR1 SNHLY, CDR2 FYNNEI. V was pared by 6 bases and J by 0 bases, with 12 bases between. CDR3 region: CASRENAGSGANVLTF. In DNA form, the CDR3 reads TGTGCCAGCAGGGAGAACGCAGGCTCTGGGGCCAACGTCCTGACTTTC.

V and J are TRBV25-1 and TRBJ2-1, with D possibly being TRBD1 (6 bases). This CDR3 spans 15 amino acids. Germline CDR1 is MGHDK and CDR2 is SYGVNS. Trimming took 3 bases from V and 4 from J, leaving 13 bases between them. The DNA for the CDR3 is TGTGCCAGCAGTGAGTGGACAGTAAATTACAATGAGCAGTTCTTC. It yields the protein CASSEWTVNYNEQFF.

This rearrangement joins TRBV29-1 to TRBJ1-1; D unclear. Germline V gene data show CDR1 as SQVTM and CDR2 as ANQGSEA. The CDR3 has 14 residues. Trimming left V 4 bases short and J 4 bases short, with 16 bases between. The CDR3: CSVVSVLGSTEAFF. Here the CDR3 DNA reads TGCAGCGTTGTTTCCGTCCTGGGGAGCACTGAAGCTTTCTTT.

The chain uses TRBV12-3 or TRBV12-4 and TRBJ1-5, with 9 bases that match TRBD1. Germline trimming cut 8 bases from V and 6 bases from J; bases unmatched to any gene: 11. The CDR3 spans 15 residues. CDR3 loop: CASRAGTGHIQPQHF. CDR3 DNA sequence: TGTGCCAGCCGCGCCGGGACAGGGCATATTCAGCCCCAGCATTTT.

The V call is TRBV18, the J call TRBJ1-2; 7 nucleotides align to TRBD1. In germline, CDR1 is KGHSH, CDR2 LQKENI. The CDR3 is 15 residues long. Germline trimming cut 1 base from V and 5 bases from J; bases unmatched to any gene: 7. CDR3 DNA sequence: TGTGCCAGCTCACCACGACAGGGAACAGAGTATGGCTACACCTTC. Its protein product is CASSPRQGTEYGYTF.

V gene TRBV5-1 combines with J gene TRBJ2-5, with D perhaps matching TRBD1 (5 bases). The V gene lost 5 bases and the J gene lost 3 bases, with 17 bases spanning the gap. The CDR3 sequence is 15 residues long. Germline V gene lookup returns CDR1 SGHRS and CDR2 YFSETQ. Here the CDR3 reads CASSYQGHGEETQYF. The CDR3 DNA reads as TGCGCCAGCAGTTACCAAGGACACGGCGAAGAGACCCAGTACTTC.

The chain uses TRBV5-1 and TRBJ1-1; 7 bases fit TRBD1. Germline V lookup: CDR1 SGHRS, CDR2 YFSETQ. The CDR3 has 15 amino acids. After removal of 0 bases from V and 3 bases from J, the junction contained 5 bases not matched to a gene. The CDR3 spells CASSLAGQVYTEAFF. The CDR3 bases are TGCGCCAGCAGCTTGGCCGGACAGGTATACACTGAAGCTTTCTTT.

The V and J genes are TRBV7-3 and TRBJ2-7; TRBD2 might be the D (6 bases). The CDR3 has 14 residues. Germline CDR1 reads SGHTA; CDR2 reads FQGTGA. V was cut by 2 bases and J by 5 bases, with 13 bases left in between. Written as DNA, the CDR3 is TGTGCCAGCAGCTTATCGGCTAGCGCCCACGAGCAGTACTTC. This translates into CASSLSASAHEQYF. Together with reference TRBV7-3 and TRBJ2-7, the CDR3 gives the full variable domain: GAGVSQTPSNKVTEKGKYVELRCDPISGHTALYWYRQSLGQGPEFLIYFQGTGAADDSGLPNDRFFAVRPEGSVSTLKIQRTERGDSAVYLCASSLSASAHEQYFGPGTRLTVT.

The chain employs TRBV10-3 and TRBJ2-3; no definite D call. This CDR3 comprises 14 residues. V was cut by 10 bases and J by 0 bases, with 14 bases left in between. Germline-derived CDR1 and CDR2 are ENHRY and SYGVKD. The CDR3 loop reads CATNRATSTDTQYF. In DNA, the CDR3 is TGTGCCACCAACCGGGCCACTAGCACAGATACGCAGTATTTT.

Only a few counts were recorded for this clonotype. The chain employs TRBV10-2 and TRBJ2-7; 8 nucleotides align to TRBD2. Germline trimming cut 1 base from V and 4 bases from J; bases unmatched to any gene: 6. Germline-derived CDR1 and CDR2 are WSHSY and SAAADI. There are 15 residues in the CDR3. The CDR3 here is CASSELWRGEYEQYF. The CDR3 bases are TGCGCCAGCAGTGAGTTATGGCGGGGGGAGTACGAGCAGTACTTC.

The V call is TRBV14, the J call TRBJ2-3, with D possibly being TRBD2 (5 bases). This CDR3 has 15 residues. Germline CDR1 reads SGHDN; CDR2 reads FVKESK. V was clipped by 6 bases and J by 0 bases, with 13 bases between them. This chain's CDR3 is CASRRAGFSTDTQYF. The CDR3 DNA is TGTGCCAGCAGGAGGGCAGGCTTTAGCACAGATACGCAGTATTTT.

The chain is built from TRBV10-3 and TRBJ1-5; D uncertain. The V end was cut by 2 bases, the J end by 2 bases, with 4 bases between. There are 13 residues in the CDR3. Germline CDR1 is ENHRY and CDR2 is SYGVKD. The CDR3 protein is CAISEDGNQPQHF. The CDR3 bases are TGTGCCATCAGTGAGGACGGCAATCAGCCCCAGCATTTT.

The CDR3: CSAKGDREYEQYF. The CDR3 DNA sequence: TGCAGTGCTAAGGGGGACAGGGAATACGAGCAGTACTTC. The V and J genes are TRBV20-1 and TRBJ2-7; the match to TRBD1 covers 9 bases. The CDR3 extends over 13 amino acids. With V trimmed by 4 bases and J by 4 bases, 5 bases remained unmatched. The germline V gene has CDR1 DFQATT and CDR2 SNEGSKA (reference sequence).

The rearrangement uses TRBV2 and TRBJ2-1; 8 bases line up with TRBD2. Germline V CDR1 and CDR2: SNHLY, FYNNEI. J lost 5 bases, V lost 7 bases, and 16 bases had no gene match. This CDR3 contains 17 residues. The CDR3, as DNA: TGTGCCAGCACCCGATCTTCCCCAGCGGGGGCTAACAATGAGCAGTTCTTC. Protein product: CASTRSSPAGANNEQFF.

The chain recombines TRBV9 with TRBJ2-1; no firm D call. The CDR3 has 12 residues. CDR1 and CDR2 from the germline V gene are SGDLS and YYNGEE. V was pared by 3 bases and J by 12 bases, with 13 bases between. The CDR3 region has the DNA TGTGCCAGCAGCGCCGACTCGTTCGGGCAGTTCTTC. Its translation: CASSADSFGQFF. The full variable domain, rest sourced from reference TRBV9 and TRBJ2-1, is DSGVTQTPKHLITATGQRVTLRCSPRSGDLSVYWYQQSLDQGLQFLIQYYNGEERAKGNILERFSAQQFPDLHSELNLSSLELGDSALYFCASSADSFGQFFGPGTRLTVL.

J is TRBJ2-1 and V is TRBV12-3 or TRBV12-4; no reliable D call. V lost 4 bases and J lost 1, with 5 bases in between. There are 13 residues in the CDR3. DNA for the CDR3: TGTGCCAGCAGTTGGGGATCCTACAATGAGCAGTTCTTC. The encoded protein is CASSWGSYNEQFF.

The chain uses TRBV24-1 and TRBJ2-2; D tentatively reads TRBD1 or TRBD2 (5 bases each). The ends were cut back, 0 bases at V and 1 base at J, with 5 bases in the middle. Germline CDR1 KGHDR, CDR2 SFDVKD. The CDR3 is 15 amino acids. Here the CDR3 DNA reads TGTGCCACCAGTGATTTGGGGGGGAACACCGGGGAGCTGTTTTTT. Amino acids: CATSDLGGNTGELFF.

This chain connects TRBV3-1 to TRBJ1-1; the D is unclear. Germline V gene sequence: CDR1 LGHDT, CDR2 YNNKEL (reference sequence). V gave up 1 base and J gave up 1 base, with 10 bases separating them. This CDR3 spans 15 amino acids. The CDR3 sequence: CASSQGARQNTEAFF. CDR3 DNA sequence: TGTGCCAGCAGCCAAGGTGCCAGACAGAACACTGAAGCTTTCTTT.

The rearrangement uses TRBV5-1 and TRBJ1-1, with D uncertain. Trimming shortened V by 6 bases and J by 4 bases, and 13 bases separated the two germline ends. The CDR3 totals 13 residues. Germline V gene lookup returns CDR1 SGHRS and CDR2 YFSETQ. For the CDR3, the DNA is TGCGCCAGCACTAAGGGCGAGGCCACTGAAGCTTTCTTT. Its protein is CASTKGEATEAFF.

The gene calls are TRBV9 and TRBJ2-3; 10 bases fit TRBD2. Germline V gene sequence: CDR1 SGDLS, CDR2 YYNGEE. The ends lost 3 bases at V and 1 base at J; junction bases unmatched: 8. The CDR3 is 17 residues long. CDR3 residues: CASSARPGTSGTDTQYF. The CDR3 DNA sequence: TGTGCCAGCAGCGCGCGACCCGGGACTAGCGGCACAGATACGCAGTATTTT.

The rearrangement joins TRBV6-1 to TRBJ2-5; D unresolved. CDR1 MNHNS and CDR2 SASEGT come from the germline V gene. CDR3 size: 16 residues. The V and J ends lost 0 bases and 4 bases respectively, with 15 bases between them. This chain's CDR3 is CASSEASVGRRETQYF. The CDR3 DNA is TGTGCCAGCAGTGAAGCCTCTGTAGGACGCCGAGAGACCCAGTACTTC.

The gene calls are TRBV4-2 and TRBJ1-1; 11 nucleotides line up with TRBD1. V shed 4 bases, J shed 5 bases, and the junction held 9 bases outside the gene matches. This CDR3 comprises 16 residues. CDR1 and CDR2 from the germline V gene are LGHNA and YNFKEQ. The CDR3 sequence is CASSPRDRGSVTEAFF. The CDR3 DNA reads as TGTGCCAGCAGCCCTCGGGACAGGGGGAGCGTGACTGAAGCTTTCTTT.

This clonotype was counted only a few times. This rearrangement joins TRBV4-1 to TRBJ1-2, with D possibly TRBD1 on 5 matching bases. The CDR3 length is 15 residues. With 3 bases removed from V and 4 bases from J, the gap between germline ends came to 15 bases. Germline values: CDR1 MGHRA, CDR2 YSYEKL. The CDR3 bases are TGCGCCAGCAGCCAGTCCGGGGCTGGGAGCTATGGCTACACCTTC. Residues: CASSQSGAGSYGYTF.

The rearrangement uses TRBV5-1 and TRBJ1-1, with D perhaps TRBD1 (5 bases). Germline loops: CDR1 SGHRS, CDR2 YFSETQ. There are 12 residues in the CDR3. Trimming removed 0 bases from V and 6 bases from J, with 6 bases in between. CDR3 DNA sequence: TGCGCCAGCAGCTTGGCAGGGTCTGAAGCTTTCTTT. This gives the protein CASSLAGSEAFF.

CDR3 bases: TGTGCCAGCAGCGCAAACAGGGGGCTAAGTGAGCAGTTCTTC. It translates to CASSANRGLSEQFF. The chain recombines TRBV5-6 with TRBJ2-1; 9 nucleotides match TRBD1. With 4 bases clipped from V and 9 bases from J, the junction kept 8 bases outside the gene matches. The germline CDR1 and CDR2 sequences are SGHDT and YYEEEE. The CDR3 is made up of 14 amino acids.